The 22 T cell receptor beta chains presented below share a single source sample, sequenced in a study of T cell responses to AZD1222 COVID-19 vaccine. The method was immunoSEQ multiplex PCR; TCRdb's version includes in-frame clones alone and lacks a portion of them. The sample lists around 200,000 clones; 70% to 90% were seen once. This sample comprised peripheral blood, obtained on day 0 of AZD1222 vaccination. These TCRs come from an adult in good health.

The chain uses TRBV7-3 and TRBJ2-1; tentatively, D is TRBD2 (7 bases). The V gene lost 3 bases and the J gene lost 6 bases, with 9 bases spanning the gap. Germline lookup yields CDR1 SGHTA and CDR2 FQGTGA. The CDR3 is 13 residues long. The CDR3 spells CASSFGGANEQFF. In DNA, the CDR3 is TGTGCCAGCAGCTTTGGGGGGGCCAATGAGCAGTTCTTC.

This clone was seen only once. The chain recombines TRBV29-1 with TRBJ2-2; the match to TRBD1 covers 8 bases. This CDR3 is built from 15 residues. The germline V gene has CDR1 SQVTM and CDR2 ANQGSEA. V shed 7 bases and J 0 bases; nucleotides not matched to a gene: 7. This chain's CDR3 is CSADRGNANTGELFF. CDR3 sequence (DNA): TGCAGCGCCGACAGGGGAAACGCGAACACCGGGGAGCTGTTTTTT.

This rearrangement joins TRBV9 to TRBJ2-5, with a possible D match to TRBD1 (5 bases). V was trimmed by 0 bases and J by 1 base, leaving 7 bases between them. The germline V gene encodes CDR1 SGDLS and CDR2 YYNGEE. This CDR3 is 14 amino acids long. The CDR3 is CASSVVDSQETQYF. For the CDR3, the DNA is TGTGCCAGCAGCGTAGTTGACAGCCAAGAGACCCAGTACTTC. The full variable domain, completed using reference TRBV9 and TRBJ2-5, is DSGVTQTPKHLITATGQRVTLRCSPRSGDLSVYWYQQSLDQGLQFLIQYYNGEERAKGNILERFSAQQFPDLHSELNLSSLELGDSALYFCASSVVDSQETQYFGPGTRLLVL.

This chain's CDR3 is CASSPSGHEQYF. As DNA, the CDR3 is TGTGCCAGCAGTCCGAGTGGGCACGAGCAGTACTTC. The chain recombines TRBV5-4 with TRBJ2-7; no firm D call. V was pared by 5 bases and J by 5 bases, with 11 bases between. The CDR3 loop spans 12 amino acids. Germline CDR1 and CDR2: SGHNT and YYREEE (reference sequence).

V is TRBV6-8 and J is TRBJ2-4; D is perhaps TRBD2 (7 bases). CDR3 length: 18 residues. The V end was cut by 0 bases, the J end by 1 base, with 16 bases between. Germline-derived CDR1 and CDR2 are MNHGY and SAAAGT. CDR3 nucleotide sequence: TGTGCCAGCAGTTACTCTAGAGGGGGGGGAGTGGCCAAAAACATTCAGTACTTC. Translated, it gives CASSYSRGGGVAKNIQYF.

The chain has TRBV4-2 and TRBJ1-4, with D maybe TRBD1 (5 bases). This CDR3 is built from 13 residues. Trimming took off 1 base at V and 8 bases at J, with 8 bases between the two ends. Germline V lookup: CDR1 LGHNA, CDR2 YNFKEQ. This chain's CDR3 is CASSQVEGEKLFF. CDR3 nucleotides: TGTGCCAGCAGCCAAGTGGAGGGGGAAAAACTGTTTTTT.

The chain employs TRBV28 and TRBJ1-5; 7 positions agree with TRBD1. CDR1 and CDR2 (germline): MDHEN, SYDVKM. With V trimmed by 3 bases and J by 1 base, 18 bases remained unmatched. The CDR3 contains 20 residues. CDR3 loop: CASSFWGQGGSSGSNQPQHF. DNA for the CDR3: TGTGCCAGCAGTTTCTGGGGGCAGGGGGGGAGTTCTGGGAGCAATCAGCCCCAGCATTTT.

V gene TRBV7-8 combines with J gene TRBJ2-1; D might be TRBD2 (6 bases). The CDR3 runs to 15 residues. V was shortened by 2 bases and J by 3 bases, with 11 bases between the two germline ends. Germline V lookup: CDR1 SGHVS, CDR2 FQNEAQ. In DNA, the CDR3 is TGTGCCAGCAGCTTAAGGCCTAGCGTCTACAATGAGCAGTTCTTC. This sequence encodes CASSLRPSVYNEQFF.

This clone was recorded once. The rearrangement uses TRBV5-5 and TRBJ1-2; maybe TRBD1 (5 bases). CDR1 is SGHKS and CDR2 is YYEKEE in the germline V gene (reference sequence). The CDR3 extends over 14 amino acids. Trimming pared 2 bases from V and 2 bases from J, leaving 10 bases between. The CDR3 nucleotides read TGTGCCAGCAGCTTTGGGGGGAACAACTATGGCTACACCTTC. This sequence encodes CASSFGGNNYGYTF.

The V call is TRBV6-6, the J call TRBJ1-6; 10 bases are shared with TRBD1. This CDR3 spans 15 amino acids. In germline, CDR1 is MNHNY, CDR2 SVGAGI (reference sequence). Trimming removed 2 bases from V and 10 bases from J; junction bases left unmatched: 5. CDR3 loop: CASSYGQGEKSPLHF. The CDR3 DNA follows: TGTGCCAGCAGTTACGGACAGGGGGAGAAGTCACCCCTCCACTTT.

This CDR3 reads CASSPSEGGELFF. The CDR3 region has the DNA TGTGCCAGCAGTCCATCAGAAGGCGGGGAGCTGTTTTTT. The chain has TRBV6-6 and TRBJ2-2; the D is unclear. The germline gives CDR1 MNHNY, CDR2 SVGAGI (reference sequence). Trimming took 5 bases from V and 7 from J, leaving 11 bases between them. The CDR3 spans 13 residues.

The rearrangement uses TRBV7-2 and TRBJ1-5; maybe TRBD1 (5 bases). Trimming removed 1 base at V and 3 bases at J, with 10 bases between. The germline CDR1 and CDR2 sequences are SGHTA and FQGNSA. The CDR3 is 15 residues long. The CDR3 sequence: CASSLVGGSNQPQHF. The CDR3 coding sequence is TGTGCCAGCAGCTTAGTGGGGGGGTCCAATCAGCCCCAGCATTTT.

This rearrangement joins TRBV7-6 to TRBJ1-1, with a weak D call TRBD1 (5 bases). With 6 bases removed from V and 3 bases from J, the gap between germline ends came to 8 bases. CDR3 size: 12 residues. Per germline, CDR1 SGHVS and CDR2 FNYEAQ. CDR3 region: CASRGVDTEAFF. DNA for the CDR3: TGTGCCAGCAGGGGGGTGGACACTGAAGCTTTCTTT.

The rearrangement uses TRBV10-3 and TRBJ1-1, with 10 bases lining up with TRBD1. This CDR3 spans 13 amino acids. J was trimmed by 4 bases and V by 11 bases; bases with no gene match: 7. Germline values: CDR1 ENHRY, CDR2 SYGVKD. CDR3 amino acids: CAVGQGGGTEAFF. CDR3 DNA: TGTGCCGTAGGACAGGGGGGGGGCACTGAAGCTTTCTTT.

This clone occurred once. The gene calls are TRBV5-5 and TRBJ2-4; 7 positions match TRBD1. Germline V gene lookup returns CDR1 SGHKS and CDR2 YYEKEE (reference sequence). This CDR3 spans 15 amino acids. J was trimmed by 3 bases and V by 4 bases; bases with no gene match: 7. CDR3 DNA: TGTGCCAGCAGCCAGGGGGACGGCGGCAAAAACATTCAGTACTTC. Translation gives CASSQGDGGKNIQYF.

This clone is a singleton in its sample. V gene TRBV11-2 combines with J gene TRBJ2-1; 9 bases agree with TRBD2. The V segment lost 5 bases and the J segment 8 bases; nucleotides outside the gene matches: 10. The V gene's germline CDR1 is SGHAT and CDR2 FQNNGV. This CDR3 is built from 15 residues. In DNA form, the CDR3 reads TGTGCCAGCAGCACCCTAGCGGGAAGGGGCGATGAGCAGTTCTTC. This gives the protein CASSTLAGRGDEQFF.

This chain's CDR3 is CASSQDNRVGYGYTF. The CDR3 DNA sequence: TGTGCCAGCAGCCAAGATAACAGGGTGGGCTATGGCTACACCTTC. The chain recombines TRBV4-2 with TRBJ1-2; tentatively, D is TRBD1 (6 bases). This CDR3 spans 15 amino acids. V was clipped by 0 bases and J by 4 bases, with 12 bases between them. Germline assignment: CDR1 LGHNA and CDR2 YNFKEQ.

This clone has just one count. This sequence joins TRBV4-1 and TRBJ2-1, with TRBD1 identical over 9 bases. V was pared by 2 bases and J by 4 bases, with 6 bases of the junction left unmatched. From germline, CDR1 is MGHRA and CDR2 YSYEKL. CDR3 length: 16 amino acids. As DNA, the CDR3 is TGCGCCAGCAGCCAACATCCGGGACAGGGTTACAATGAGCAGTTCTTC. This translates into CASSQHPGQGYNEQFF.

V gene TRBV5-6 combines with J gene TRBJ2-7; D is unclear. Germline V gene sequence: CDR1 SGHDT, CDR2 YYEEEE. The CDR3 is 15 amino acids. With 1 base removed from V and 2 bases from J, the gap between germline ends came to 13 bases. The DNA for the CDR3 is TGTGCCAGCAGCTTGTTTGACACCGATGCCTACGAGCAGTACTTC. Its translation is CASSLFDTDAYEQYF.

The J gene is TRBJ2-2, the V gene TRBV28; D ambiguous. V was clipped by 8 bases and J by 1 base, with 8 bases between them. The CDR3 sequence is 13 residues long. Germline V gene data show CDR1 as MDHEN and CDR2 as SYDVKM. CDR3 sequence (DNA): TGTGCCAGCCTTCAGAGGAACACCGGGGAGCTGTTTTTT. It encodes CASLQRNTGELFF.

With regard to this clone: The limits of the CDR3 on the DNA are not certain, so only TCRdb's listed CDR3 is given. The chain links TRBV27 to TRBJ1-2. Both ends counted, the CDR3 spans 13 residues. The germline V gene has CDR1 MNHEY and CDR2 SMNVEV (reference sequence). The CDR3 loop reads CASSSSGLYGYTF.

The genes are TRBV18 and TRBJ1-5; 7 nucleotides agree with TRBD1. The V segment lost 3 bases and the J segment 4 bases; nucleotides outside the gene matches: 3. The CDR3 consists of 14 residues. Germline lookup yields CDR1 KGHSH and CDR2 LQKENI. The CDR3 reads CASSPGTENQPQHF. Written as DNA, the CDR3 is TGTGCCAGCTCACCGGGGACAGAGAATCAGCCCCAGCATTTT.